This TCR beta chain emerged from a study of CD8 T cells in ankylosing spondylitis. Study-level points and caveats: Matched ankylosing spondylitis synovial fluid reportedly showed significant enrichment of disease-linked clones.

This CDR3 region has 14 residues. V lost 0 bases and J lost 2, with 6 bases in between. TCRdb processed the 5' RACE reads anew with MiXCR; each CDR3 protein has one entry. Among about 240,000 distinct CDR3 sequences listed, about 9.1% were seen once. This clonotype was counted many times. Its antigen is not identified. The V and J genes are TRBV12-3 or TRBV12-4 and TRBJ2-3, with D perhaps matching TRBD2 (5 bases). Sequencing was performed on blood, either unsorted or a sorted T cell fraction (not recorded which). This TCR was sampled from a male donor with ankylosing spondylitis or in good health (not recorded which). CDR3 coding DNA: TGTGCCAGCAGTTTAGCGGGAGTCACAGATACGCAGTATTTT. Translated, it gives CASSLAGVTDTQYF.